These 15 T cell receptor beta chains share one sample of origin, sequenced in a study of a mutant IDH1 vaccine in newly diagnosed glioma (dated by TCRdb to about 2021). According to the study, the label for this sample's time point signals: week 35, safety follow-up. Each vaccine dose, consisting of 300 ug of a 20-mer mutant IDH1 peptide in Montanide, was administered subcutaneously with topical imiquimod. The method behind the library was the immunoSEQ multiplex PCR assay. As stored in TCRdb, this immuneACCESS dataset retains in-frame rearrangements with V and J assigned. A fraction of the clones does not appear; measured against another copy, unresolved V genes explain less than half of the discrepancy, and the remainder lacks a known reason. The sample yields roughly 69,000 clones; around 87% were counted once. 1.5% to 2.5% of the sample is held by the ten biggest clonotypes. Antigen specificity for these receptors is unknown.

Sequencing used PBMCs, obtained from a glioma patient whose treatment included an IDH1 peptide vaccine. The origin of the receptors is a man under 40 with glioma.

This chain uses TRBV18 with TRBJ1-2; D is undetermined. CDR1 is KGHSH and CDR2 is LQKENI in the germline V gene. This CDR3 has 13 amino acids. V gave up 5 bases and J gave up 3 bases, with 10 bases separating them. CDR3 sequence: CASSGSTHYGYTF. In nucleotides, the CDR3 is TGTGCCAGCTCAGGGAGTACCCACTATGGCTACACCTTC. Full variable domain (outside the CDR3, taken from reference TRBV18 and TRBJ1-2): NAGVMQNPRHLVRRRGQEARLRCSPMKGHSHVYWYRQLPEEGLKFMVYLQKENIIDESGMPKERFSAEFPKEGPSILRIQQVVRGDSAAYFCASSGSTHYGYTFGSGTRLTVV.

This rearrangement joins TRBV4-1 to TRBJ2-7; 12 bases agree with TRBD2. Germline-derived CDR1 and CDR2 are MGHRA and YSYEKL. This CDR3 is 14 amino acids long. V shed 4 bases and J 6 bases; nucleotides not matched to a gene: 4. CDR3 region: CASSPTTSGGEQYF. As DNA, the CDR3 is TGCGCCAGCAGCCCTACGACTAGCGGGGGCGAGCAGTACTTC.

This clone was detected only a few times. The chain recombines TRBV9 with TRBJ2-4; D may be TRBD2 (5 bases). The length of the CDR3 is 15 residues. The germline gives CDR1 SGDLS, CDR2 YYNGEE. The V and J ends lost 0 bases and 2 bases respectively, with 9 bases between them. CDR3 amino acids: CASSVGASPKNIQYF. Here the CDR3 DNA reads TGTGCCAGCAGCGTAGGGGCTAGCCCCAAAAACATTCAGTACTTC.

The CDR3 loop reads CASSRRGRIEPQHF. CDR3 nucleotides: TGTGCCAGCAGCCGGCGGGGGCGCATAGAGCCCCAGCATTTT. V and J are TRBV2 and TRBJ1-5, with D perhaps matching TRBD1 (6 bases). The V gene's germline CDR1 is SNHLY and CDR2 FYNNEI. V lost 6 bases and J lost 8, with 17 bases in between. This CDR3 has 14 amino acids. Together with reference TRBV2 and TRBJ1-5, the CDR3 gives the full variable domain: EPEVTQTPSHQVTQMGQEVILRCVPISNHLYFYWYRQILGQKVEFLVSFYNNEISEKSEIFDDQFSVERPDGSNFTLKIRSTKLEDSAMYFCASSRRGRIEPQHFGDGTRLSIL.

This clone appeared a single time. As DNA, the CDR3 is TGTGCCAGCAGACACAGGGCGGTGGACACTGAAGCTTTCTTT. Protein: CASRHRAVDTEAFF. The chain links TRBV6-5 to TRBJ1-1, with TRBD1 as a possible D gene (6 bases). Deletions cut 6 bases from V and 3 bases from J, with 14 bases between. Germline CDR1 and CDR2: MNHEY and SVGAGI. This CDR3 has 14 residues.

V usage is TRBV2 and J usage is TRBJ1-5; weak D call: TRBD1 (5 bases). The germline CDR1 and CDR2 sequences are SNHLY and FYNNEI. The V end lost 7 bases, the J end lost 8 bases, and 12 bases lay between the germline ends. This CDR3 spans 12 amino acids. As DNA, the CDR3 is TGTGCCAGCAATGGACACGTCGAGCCCCAGCATTTT. Translating it yields CASNGHVEPQHF. Supplemented by reference TRBV2 and TRBJ1-5, the full variable domain reads EPEVTQTPSHQVTQMGQEVILRCVPISNHLYFYWYRQILGQKVEFLVSFYNNEISEKSEIFDDQFSVERPDGSNFTLKIRSTKLEDSAMYFCASNGHVEPQHFGDGTRLSIL.

V and J are TRBV6-1 and TRBJ1-2; D not resolved. Germline assignment: CDR1 MNHNS and CDR2 SASEGT. Trimming took 5 bases from V and 4 from J, leaving 17 bases between them. This CDR3 region has 15 residues. The CDR3: CASSPQGPRGYGYTF. CDR3 sequence (DNA): TGTGCCAGCAGTCCCCAAGGACCTCGGGGCTATGGCTACACCTTC.

This chain connects TRBV7-3 to TRBJ2-2, with 7 positions matching TRBD1. Germline V gives CDR1 SGHTA, CDR2 FQGTGA. This CDR3 has 13 residues. With V trimmed by 4 bases and J by 9 bases, 5 bases remained unmatched. Written as DNA, the CDR3 is TGTGCCAGCAGCTCAGTGGACAGGCGGGAGCTGTTTTTT. Protein product: CASSSVDRRELFF.

The chain joins TRBV10-2 to TRBJ2-1, with a possible D match to TRBD2 (8 bases). CDR3 length equals 19 residues. V was pared by 6 bases and J by 12 bases, with 36 bases between. The germline gives CDR1 WSHSY, CDR2 SAAADI. The CDR3 reads CASRYDRAVRLASGDGQFF. The DNA of the CDR3 is TGCGCCAGCAGATACGACAGGGCGGTTCGACTAGCGTCAGGTGATGGGCAGTTCTTC.

The chain joins TRBV27 to TRBJ1-1; D uncertain. The V end was cut by 3 bases, the J end by 4 bases, with 12 bases between. Germline CDR1 is MNHEY and CDR2 is SMNVEV (reference sequence). The CDR3 extends over 14 amino acids. Here the CDR3 DNA reads TGTGCCAGCAGTTTCAACCGGGCGTCCACTGAAGCTTTCTTT. This translates into CASSFNRASTEAFF.

The chain links TRBV2 to TRBJ1-1; 7 bases match TRBD1. Germline assignment: CDR1 SNHLY and CDR2 FYNNEI. The CDR3 covers 14 residues. V dropped 3 bases and J dropped 5; count of bases not matched to a gene: 6. The CDR3 region has the DNA TGTGCCAGCAGTGATGCAGGGGGAGCGACTGAAGCTTTCTTT. Its translation is CASSDAGGATEAFF.

This chain joins TRBV4-1 and TRBJ1-5, with a possible D match to TRBD1 (6 bases). The V gene's germline CDR1 is MGHRA and CDR2 YSYEKL. The CDR3 runs to 16 residues. V lost 0 bases to trimming and J lost 2 bases, with 11 bases between them. CDR3 DNA sequence: TGCGCCAGCAGCCAAGATCTAAGGGGGGGCAATCAGCCCCAGCATTTT. It translates to CASSQDLRGGNQPQHF.

The V gene is TRBV30, the J gene TRBJ2-5; 7 nucleotides match TRBD2. The CDR3 length is 13 residues. Germline V lookup: CDR1 GTSNPN, CDR2 SVGIG (reference sequence). The V gene end was trimmed by 2 bases and the J gene end by 6 bases; junction bases not matched to a gene: 6. As DNA, the CDR3 is TGTGCCTGGAGTCGCTCGGGAGGAAAGACCCAGTACTTC. It codes for CAWSRSGGKTQYF. The full variable domain, its missing parts supplied by reference TRBV30 and TRBJ2-5, is SQTIHQWPATLVQPVGSPLSLECTVEGTSNPNLYWYRQAAGRGLQLLFYSVGIGQISSEVPQNLSASRPQDRQFILSSKKLLLSDSGFYLCAWSRSGGKTQYFGPGTRLLVL.

This chain links TRBV29-1 with TRBJ2-1, with no clear D. V dropped 1 base and J dropped 2 bases, with 6 bases sitting between them. Germline V gene sequence: CDR1 SQVTM, CDR2 ANQGSEA. The CDR3 runs 13 residues. The CDR3 is CSVEVRAYNEQFF. For the CDR3, the DNA is TGCAGCGTTGAAGTACGGGCCTACAATGAGCAGTTCTTC.

The chain couples TRBV5-1 to TRBJ1-1; tentatively, D is TRBD1 (6 bases). The CDR3 is made up of 16 amino acids. CDR1 and CDR2 from the germline V gene are SGHRS and YFSETQ. Trimming took 0 bases from V and 1 from J, leaving 13 bases between them. The CDR3, as DNA: TGCGCCAGCAGCTTGGCCTATCTGGGGGCGAACACTGAAGCTTTCTTT. This encodes CASSLAYLGANTEAFF.